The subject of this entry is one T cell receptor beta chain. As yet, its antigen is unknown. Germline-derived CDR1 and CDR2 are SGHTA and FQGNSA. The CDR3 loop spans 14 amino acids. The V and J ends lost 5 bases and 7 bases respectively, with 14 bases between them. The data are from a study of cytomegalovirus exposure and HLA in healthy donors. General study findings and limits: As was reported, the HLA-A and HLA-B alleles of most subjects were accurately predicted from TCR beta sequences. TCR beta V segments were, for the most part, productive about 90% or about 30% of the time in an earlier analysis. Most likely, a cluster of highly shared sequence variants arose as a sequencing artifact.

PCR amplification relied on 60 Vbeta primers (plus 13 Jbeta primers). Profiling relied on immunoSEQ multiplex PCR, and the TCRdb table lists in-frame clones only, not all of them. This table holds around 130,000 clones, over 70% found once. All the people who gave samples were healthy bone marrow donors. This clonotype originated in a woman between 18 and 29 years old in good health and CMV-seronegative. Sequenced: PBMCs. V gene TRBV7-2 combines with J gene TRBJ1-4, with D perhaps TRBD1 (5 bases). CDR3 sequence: CASSGGGEGEKLFF. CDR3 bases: TGTGCCAGCAGCGGGGGAGGCGAGGGTGAAAAACTGTTTTTT.